This entry concerns a single T cell receptor beta chain. Authors' processing steps: Amplification with reference gene primers provided the estimates of nucleated cell counts. The assay was immunoSEQ multiplex PCR, and TCRdb's table has in-frame clones only and misses some. That table supplies the V and J calls and clone size; D and trimming were determined from the DNA. The repertoire holds some 150,000 clones, with around four fifths as singletons. The V gene's germline CDR1 is SGHVS and CDR2 FQNEAQ. The CDR3 is 14 amino acids. With 8 bases removed from V and 3 bases from J, the gap between germline ends came to 16 bases. This entry comes from a study of blood T cell repertoires in COVID-19. Study context: Acute and convalescent COVID-19 samples came from the United States, Italy and Spain.

Participants reported their clinical history, and cohort assignment relied on those reports. Each recovered donor of Cohort 3 presented with two negative PCRs, clearance, or symptom resolution. The receptor's source is a woman aged 40 to 50 who had recovered from COVID-19. The specimen was PBMCs or T cells enriched from blood (not recorded which). The V and J genes are TRBV7-8 and TRBJ1-2; D gene unclear. The CDR3 sequence is CASGPGNLYYGYTF. As DNA, the CDR3 is TGTGCCAGCGGTCCCGGGAATTTGTACTATGGCTACACCTTC.